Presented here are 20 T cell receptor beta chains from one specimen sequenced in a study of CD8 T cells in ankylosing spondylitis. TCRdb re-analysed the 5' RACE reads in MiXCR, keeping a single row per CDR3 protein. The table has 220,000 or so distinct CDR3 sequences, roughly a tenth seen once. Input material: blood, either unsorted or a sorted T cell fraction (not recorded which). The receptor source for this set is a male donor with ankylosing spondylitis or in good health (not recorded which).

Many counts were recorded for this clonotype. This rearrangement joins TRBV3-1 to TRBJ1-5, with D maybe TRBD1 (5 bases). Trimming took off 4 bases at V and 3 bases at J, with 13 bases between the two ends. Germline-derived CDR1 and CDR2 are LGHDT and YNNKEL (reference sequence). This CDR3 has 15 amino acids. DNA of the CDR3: TGTGCCAGCAGCCTGGGGACCGGTGCCAATCAGCCCCAGCATTTT. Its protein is CASSLGTGANQPQHF.

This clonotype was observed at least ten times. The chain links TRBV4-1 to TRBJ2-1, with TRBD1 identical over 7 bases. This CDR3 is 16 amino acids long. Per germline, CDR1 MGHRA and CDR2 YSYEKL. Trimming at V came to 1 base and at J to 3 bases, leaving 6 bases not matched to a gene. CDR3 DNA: TGCGCCAGCAGCCAAGTAGAGGGACAGCTCTACAATGAGCAGTTCTTC. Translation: CASSQVEGQLYNEQFF.

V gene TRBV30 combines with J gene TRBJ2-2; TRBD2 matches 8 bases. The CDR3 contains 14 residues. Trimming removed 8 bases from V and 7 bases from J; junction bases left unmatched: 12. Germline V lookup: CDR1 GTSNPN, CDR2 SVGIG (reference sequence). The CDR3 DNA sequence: TGTGCCGGGCGGGGGGCGAGCGGAAGCGGGGAGCTGTTTTTT. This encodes CAGRGASGSGELFF.

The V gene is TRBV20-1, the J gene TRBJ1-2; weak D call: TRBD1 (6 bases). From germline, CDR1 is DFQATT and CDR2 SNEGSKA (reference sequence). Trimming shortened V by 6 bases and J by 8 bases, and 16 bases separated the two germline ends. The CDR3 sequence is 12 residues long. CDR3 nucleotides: TGCAGTGCCTGGGGGGCCGCTGAGGGCTACACCTTC. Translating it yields CSAWGAAEGYTF.

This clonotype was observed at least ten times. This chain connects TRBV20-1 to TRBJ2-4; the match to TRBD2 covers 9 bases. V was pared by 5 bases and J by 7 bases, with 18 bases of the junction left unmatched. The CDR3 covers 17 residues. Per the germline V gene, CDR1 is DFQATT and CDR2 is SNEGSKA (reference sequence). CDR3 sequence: CSAPDTIAGARLNIQYF. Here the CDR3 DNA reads TGCAGTGCTCCAGATACGATAGCGGGGGCCCGGCTGAACATTCAGTACTTC.

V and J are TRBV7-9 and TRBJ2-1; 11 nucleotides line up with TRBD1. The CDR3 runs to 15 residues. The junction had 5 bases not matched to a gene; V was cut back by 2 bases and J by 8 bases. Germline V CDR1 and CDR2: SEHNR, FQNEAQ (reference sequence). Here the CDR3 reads CASSLWTGGTDEQFF. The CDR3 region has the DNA TGTGCCAGCAGCTTATGGACAGGGGGCACGGATGAGCAGTTCTTC. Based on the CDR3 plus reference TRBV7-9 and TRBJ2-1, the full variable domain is DTGVSQNPRHKITKRGQNVTFRCDPISEHNRLYWYRQTLGQGPEFLTYFQNEAQLEKSRLLSDRFSAERPKGSFSTLEIQRTEQGDSAMYLCASSLWTGGTDEQFFGPGTRLTVL.

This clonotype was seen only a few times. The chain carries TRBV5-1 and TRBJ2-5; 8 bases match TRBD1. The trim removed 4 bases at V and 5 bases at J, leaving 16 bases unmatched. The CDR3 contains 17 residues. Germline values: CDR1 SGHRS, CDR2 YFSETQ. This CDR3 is CASSHDRGGGLEETQYF. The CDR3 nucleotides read TGCGCCAGCAGCCATGACAGGGGTGGTGGACTCGAGGAGACCCAGTACTTC.

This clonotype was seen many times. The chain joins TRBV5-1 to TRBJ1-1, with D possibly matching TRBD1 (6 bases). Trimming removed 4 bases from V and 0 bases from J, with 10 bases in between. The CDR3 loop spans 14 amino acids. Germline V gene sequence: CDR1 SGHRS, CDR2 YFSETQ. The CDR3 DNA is TGCGCCAGCAGCGTCGGGACAATGAACACTGAAGCTTTCTTT. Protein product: CASSVGTMNTEAFF.

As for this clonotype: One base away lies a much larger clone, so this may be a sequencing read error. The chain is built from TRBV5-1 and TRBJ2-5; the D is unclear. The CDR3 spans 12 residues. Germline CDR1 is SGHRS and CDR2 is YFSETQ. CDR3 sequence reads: CASSWLQETHYF. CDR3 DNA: TGCGCCAGCAGCTGGCTACAAGAGACCCATTACTTC.

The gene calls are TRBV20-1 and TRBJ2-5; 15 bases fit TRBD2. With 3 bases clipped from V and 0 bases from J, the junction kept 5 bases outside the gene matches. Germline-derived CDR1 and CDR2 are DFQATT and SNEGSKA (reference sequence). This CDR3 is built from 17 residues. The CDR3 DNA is TGCAGTGCTAGGCCGGGACTAGCGGGGGGCTACCAAGAGACCCAGTACTTC. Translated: CSARPGLAGGYQETQYF.

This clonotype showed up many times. The chain's CDR3 is CASSSLSYSTDTQYF. The CDR3 DNA is TGCGCCAGCAGCTCCTTATCTTATAGCACAGATACGCAGTATTTT. The chain combines TRBV5-1 with TRBJ2-3; D is undetermined. CDR3 size: 15 residues. Trimming stripped 3 bases from V and 0 bases from J, with 11 bases between. CDR1 is SGHRS, CDR2 YFSETQ, per germline.

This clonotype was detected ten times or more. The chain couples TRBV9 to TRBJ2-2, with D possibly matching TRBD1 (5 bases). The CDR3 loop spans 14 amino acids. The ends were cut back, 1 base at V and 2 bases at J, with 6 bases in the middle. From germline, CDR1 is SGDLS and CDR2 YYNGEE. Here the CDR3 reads CASSVQGNTGELFF. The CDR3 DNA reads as TGTGCCAGCAGCGTACAGGGAAACACCGGGGAGCTGTTTTTT.

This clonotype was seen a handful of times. In DNA, the CDR3 is TGTGCCAGCAGGCGGACAGGGGGGAACTATGGCTACACCTTC. Amino acids: CASRRTGGNYGYTF. The gene calls are TRBV7-9 and TRBJ1-2; 10 bases agree with TRBD1. The germline V gene encodes CDR1 SEHNR and CDR2 FQNEAQ (reference sequence). The CDR3 runs 14 residues. V was pared by 6 bases and J by 2 bases, with 3 bases of the junction left unmatched.

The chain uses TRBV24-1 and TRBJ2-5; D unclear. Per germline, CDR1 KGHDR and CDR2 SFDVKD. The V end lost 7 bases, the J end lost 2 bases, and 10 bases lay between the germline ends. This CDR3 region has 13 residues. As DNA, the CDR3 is TGTGCCACCAGAGGAGACGTACAAGAGACCCAGTACTTC. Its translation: CATRGDVQETQYF.

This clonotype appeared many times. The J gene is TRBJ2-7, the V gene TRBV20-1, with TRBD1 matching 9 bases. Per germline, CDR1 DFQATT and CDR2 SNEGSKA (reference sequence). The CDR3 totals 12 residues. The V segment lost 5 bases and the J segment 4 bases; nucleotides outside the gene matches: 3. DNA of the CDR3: TGCAGTGCTTGGGACAGGGTTTACGAGCAGTACTTC. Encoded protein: CSAWDRVYEQYF.

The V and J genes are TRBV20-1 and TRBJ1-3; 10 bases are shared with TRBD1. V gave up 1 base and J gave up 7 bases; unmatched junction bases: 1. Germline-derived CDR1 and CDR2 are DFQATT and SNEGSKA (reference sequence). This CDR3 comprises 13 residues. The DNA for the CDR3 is TGCAGTGCTAGAGGACAGGGGGCTAACACCATATATTTT. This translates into CSARGQGANTIYF.

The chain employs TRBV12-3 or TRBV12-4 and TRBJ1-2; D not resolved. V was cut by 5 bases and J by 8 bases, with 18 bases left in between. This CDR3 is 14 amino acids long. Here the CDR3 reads CASSGLGPVGGYTF. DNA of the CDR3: TGTGCCAGCAGTGGACTCGGCCCCGTGGGAGGCTACACCTTC.

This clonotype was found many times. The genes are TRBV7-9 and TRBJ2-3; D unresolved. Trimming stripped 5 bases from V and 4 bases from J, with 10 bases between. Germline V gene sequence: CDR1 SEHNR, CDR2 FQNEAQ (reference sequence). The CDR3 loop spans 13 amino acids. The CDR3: CASSSGEPDTQYF. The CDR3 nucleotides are TGTGCCAGCAGCAGTGGCGAGCCAGATACGCAGTATTTT.

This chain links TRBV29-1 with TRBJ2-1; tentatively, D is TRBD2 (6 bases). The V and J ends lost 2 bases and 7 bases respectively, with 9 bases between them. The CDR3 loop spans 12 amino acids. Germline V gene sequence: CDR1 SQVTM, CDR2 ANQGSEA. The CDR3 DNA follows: TGCAGCGTTGAATTCGGGGGAAATGAGCAGTTCTTC. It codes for CSVEFGGNEQFF.

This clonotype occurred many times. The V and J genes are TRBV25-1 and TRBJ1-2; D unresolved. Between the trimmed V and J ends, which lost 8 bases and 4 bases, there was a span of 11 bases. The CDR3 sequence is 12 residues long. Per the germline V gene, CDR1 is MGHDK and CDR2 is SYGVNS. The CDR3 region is CASSDTVYGYTF. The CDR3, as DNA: TGTGCCAGCTCTGACACAGTCTATGGCTACACCTTC.